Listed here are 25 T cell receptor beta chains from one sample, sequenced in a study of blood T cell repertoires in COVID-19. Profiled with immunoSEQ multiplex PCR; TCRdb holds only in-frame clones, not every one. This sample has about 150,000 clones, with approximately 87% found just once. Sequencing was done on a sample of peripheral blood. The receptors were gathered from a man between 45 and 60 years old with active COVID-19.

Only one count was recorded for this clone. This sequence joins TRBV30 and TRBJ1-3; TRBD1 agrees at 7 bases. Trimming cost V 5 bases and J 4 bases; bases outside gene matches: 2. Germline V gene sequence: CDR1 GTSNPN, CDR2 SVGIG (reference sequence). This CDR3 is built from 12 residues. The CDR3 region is CAWWTGGNTIYF. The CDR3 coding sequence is TGTGCCTGGTGGACAGGAGGAAACACCATATATTTT.

CDR3 loop: CASSGDRAYNSPLHF. The DNA for the CDR3 is TGTGCCAGCAGCGGTGACAGGGCCTATAATTCACCCCTCCACTTT. The chain has TRBV7-9 and TRBJ1-6; the match to TRBD1 covers 7 bases. Per the germline V gene, CDR1 is SEHNR and CDR2 is FQNEAQ (reference sequence). The CDR3 loop spans 15 amino acids. J was trimmed by 2 bases and V by 5 bases; bases with no gene match: 3.

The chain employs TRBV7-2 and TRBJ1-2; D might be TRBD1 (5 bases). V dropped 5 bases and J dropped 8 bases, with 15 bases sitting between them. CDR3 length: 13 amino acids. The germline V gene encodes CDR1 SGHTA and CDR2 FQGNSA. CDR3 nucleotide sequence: TGTGCCAGCAGCCGGGGGTGGGCCCTCGGCTACACCTTC. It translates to CASSRGWALGYTF.

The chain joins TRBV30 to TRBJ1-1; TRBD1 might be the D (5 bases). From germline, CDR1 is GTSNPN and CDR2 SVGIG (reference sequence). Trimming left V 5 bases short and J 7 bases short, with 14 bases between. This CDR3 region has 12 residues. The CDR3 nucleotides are TGTGCCTGGCTGGGGGGGGGTAGTGAAGCTTTCTTT. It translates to CAWLGGGSEAFF.

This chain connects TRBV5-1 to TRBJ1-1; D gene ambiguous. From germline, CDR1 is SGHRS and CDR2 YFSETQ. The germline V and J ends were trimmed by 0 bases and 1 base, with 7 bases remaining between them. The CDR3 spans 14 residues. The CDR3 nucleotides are TGCGCCAGCAGCTTGGAGTACTCGAACACTGAAGCTTTCTTT. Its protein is CASSLEYSNTEAFF.

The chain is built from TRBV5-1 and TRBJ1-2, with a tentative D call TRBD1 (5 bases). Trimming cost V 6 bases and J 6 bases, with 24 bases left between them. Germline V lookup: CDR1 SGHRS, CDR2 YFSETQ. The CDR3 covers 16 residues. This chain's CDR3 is CASTPGAQGYLDGYTF. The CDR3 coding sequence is TGCGCCAGCACCCCTGGTGCGCAGGGCTACCTTGATGGCTACACCTTC.

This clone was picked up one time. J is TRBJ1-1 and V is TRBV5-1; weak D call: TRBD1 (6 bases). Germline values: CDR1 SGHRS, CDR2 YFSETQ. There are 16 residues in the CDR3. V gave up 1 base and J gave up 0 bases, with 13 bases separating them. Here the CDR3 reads CASSLSPGAVNTEAFF. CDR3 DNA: TGCGCCAGCAGCTTGTCCCCAGGGGCCGTGAACACTGAAGCTTTCTTT.

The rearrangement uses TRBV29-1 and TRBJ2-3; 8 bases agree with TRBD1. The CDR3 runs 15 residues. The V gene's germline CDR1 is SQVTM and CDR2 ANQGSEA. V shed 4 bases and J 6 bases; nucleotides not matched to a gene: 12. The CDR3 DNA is TGCAGCGTTGGCCCCTACGGACAGGGCGGCGATACGCAGTATTTT. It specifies CSVGPYGQGGDTQYF.

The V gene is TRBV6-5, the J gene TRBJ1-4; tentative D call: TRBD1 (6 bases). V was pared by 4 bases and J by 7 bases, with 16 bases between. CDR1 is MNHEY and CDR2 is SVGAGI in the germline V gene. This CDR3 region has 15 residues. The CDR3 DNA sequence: TGTGCCAGCAGTTCTTCAGGGGTAGCGGGTGAAAAACTGTTTTTT. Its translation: CASSSSGVAGEKLFF.

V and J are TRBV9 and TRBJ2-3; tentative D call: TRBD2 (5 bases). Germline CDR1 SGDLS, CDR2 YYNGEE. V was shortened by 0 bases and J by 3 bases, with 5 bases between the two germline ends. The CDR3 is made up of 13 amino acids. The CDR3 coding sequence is TGTGCCAGCAGCGTAGCGGGGACAGATACGCAGTATTTT. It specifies CASSVAGTDTQYF.

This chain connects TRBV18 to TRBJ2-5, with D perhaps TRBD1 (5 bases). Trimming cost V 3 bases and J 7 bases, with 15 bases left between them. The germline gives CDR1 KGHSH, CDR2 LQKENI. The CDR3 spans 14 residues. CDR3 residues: CASSPPPGKGTQYF. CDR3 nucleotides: TGTGCCAGCTCACCCCCGCCAGGGAAGGGGACCCAGTACTTC. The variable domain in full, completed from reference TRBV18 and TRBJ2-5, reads NAGVMQNPRHLVRRRGQEARLRCSPMKGHSHVYWYRQLPEEGLKFMVYLQKENIIDESGMPKERFSAEFPKEGPSILRIQQVVRGDSAAYFCASSPPPGKGTQYFGPGTRLLVL.

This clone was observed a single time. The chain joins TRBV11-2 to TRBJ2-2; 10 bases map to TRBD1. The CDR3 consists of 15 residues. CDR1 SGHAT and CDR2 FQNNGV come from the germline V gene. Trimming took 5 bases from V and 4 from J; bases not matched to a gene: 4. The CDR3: CASSPRTGGTGELFF. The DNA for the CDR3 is TGTGCCAGCAGCCCGCGGACAGGGGGCACCGGGGAGCTGTTTTTT.

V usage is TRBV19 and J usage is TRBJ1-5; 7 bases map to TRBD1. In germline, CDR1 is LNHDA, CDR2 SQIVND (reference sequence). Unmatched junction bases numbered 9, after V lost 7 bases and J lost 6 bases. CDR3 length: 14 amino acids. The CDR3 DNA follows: TGTGCCAGTACCGACAGGGATTTCAGTCAGCCCCAGCATTTT. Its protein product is CASTDRDFSQPQHF.

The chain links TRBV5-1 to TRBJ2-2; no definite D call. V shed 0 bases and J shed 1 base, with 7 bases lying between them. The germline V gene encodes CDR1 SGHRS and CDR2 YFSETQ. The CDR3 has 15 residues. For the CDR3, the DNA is TGCGCCAGCAGCTTGGAGGCAGGGAACACCGGGGAGCTGTTTTTT. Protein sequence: CASSLEAGNTGELFF.

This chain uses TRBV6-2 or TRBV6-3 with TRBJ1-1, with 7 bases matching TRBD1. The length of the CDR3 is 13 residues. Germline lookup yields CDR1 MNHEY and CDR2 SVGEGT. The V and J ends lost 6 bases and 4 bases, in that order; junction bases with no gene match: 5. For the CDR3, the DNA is TGTGCCAGCAGCCGACAGGGAACCACTGAAGCTTTCTTT. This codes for CASSRQGTTEAFF.

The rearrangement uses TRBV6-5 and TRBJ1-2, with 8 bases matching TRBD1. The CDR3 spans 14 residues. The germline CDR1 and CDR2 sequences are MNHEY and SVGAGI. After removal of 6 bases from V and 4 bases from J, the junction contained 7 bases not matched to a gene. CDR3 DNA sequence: TGTGCCAGCAGCCCACCCGGGACAGGCTATGGCTACACCTTC. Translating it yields CASSPPGTGYGYTF.

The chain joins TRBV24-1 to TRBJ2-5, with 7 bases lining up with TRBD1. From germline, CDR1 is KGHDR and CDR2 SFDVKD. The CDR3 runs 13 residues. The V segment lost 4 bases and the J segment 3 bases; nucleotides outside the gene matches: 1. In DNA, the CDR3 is TGTGCCACCAGTGACGACAGGGAAGAGACCCAGTACTTC. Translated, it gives CATSDDREETQYF.

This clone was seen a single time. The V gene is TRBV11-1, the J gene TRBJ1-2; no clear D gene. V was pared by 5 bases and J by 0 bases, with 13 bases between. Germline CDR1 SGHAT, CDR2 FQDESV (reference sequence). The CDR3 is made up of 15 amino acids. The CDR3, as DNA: TGTGCCAGCAGCCGAGAGGGTCTGACTAACTATGGCTACACCTTC. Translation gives CASSREGLTNYGYTF.

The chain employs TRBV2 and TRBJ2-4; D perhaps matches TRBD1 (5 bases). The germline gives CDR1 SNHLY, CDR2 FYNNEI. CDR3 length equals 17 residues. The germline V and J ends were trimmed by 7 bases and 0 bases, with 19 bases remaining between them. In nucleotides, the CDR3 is TGTGCCAGCACCTCCCGCCTGCCCCAGGGAGCCAAAAACATTCAGTACTTC. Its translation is CASTSRLPQGAKNIQYF.

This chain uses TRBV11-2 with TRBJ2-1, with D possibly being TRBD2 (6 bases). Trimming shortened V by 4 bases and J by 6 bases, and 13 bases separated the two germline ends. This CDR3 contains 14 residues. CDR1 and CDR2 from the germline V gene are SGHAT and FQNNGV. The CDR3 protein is CASSSGLQTNEQFF. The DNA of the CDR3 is TGTGCCAGCAGCTCGGGACTCCAAACCAATGAGCAGTTCTTC.

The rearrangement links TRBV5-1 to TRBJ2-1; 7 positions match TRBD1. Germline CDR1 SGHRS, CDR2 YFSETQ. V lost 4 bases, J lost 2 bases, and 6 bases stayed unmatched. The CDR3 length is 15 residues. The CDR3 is CASSPGQSPYNEQFF. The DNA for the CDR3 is TGCGCCAGCAGCCCGGGACAGTCCCCCTACAATGAGCAGTTCTTC.

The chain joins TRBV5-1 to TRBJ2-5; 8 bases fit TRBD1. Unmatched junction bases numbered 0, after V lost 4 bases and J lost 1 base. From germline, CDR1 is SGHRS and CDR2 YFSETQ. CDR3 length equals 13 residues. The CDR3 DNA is TGCGCCAGCAGCCAGGGGGCCCAAGAGACCCAGTACTTC. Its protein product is CASSQGAQETQYF.

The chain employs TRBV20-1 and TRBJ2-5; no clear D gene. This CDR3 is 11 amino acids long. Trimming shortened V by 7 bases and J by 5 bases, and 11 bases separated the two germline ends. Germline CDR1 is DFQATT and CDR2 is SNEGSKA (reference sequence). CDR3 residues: CSVSDRETQYF. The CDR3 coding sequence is TGCAGTGTAAGCGACCGGGAGACCCAGTACTTC.

CDR3 in amino acids: CASKGTSGNEQFF. CDR3 nucleotides: TGCGCCAGCAAAGGGACTAGCGGAAATGAGCAGTTCTTC. The rearrangement links TRBV4-1 to TRBJ2-1; 11 nucleotides match TRBD2. Germline loops: CDR1 MGHRA, CDR2 YSYEKL. CDR3 length: 13 residues. V shed 7 bases, J shed 7 bases, and the junction held 3 bases outside the gene matches.

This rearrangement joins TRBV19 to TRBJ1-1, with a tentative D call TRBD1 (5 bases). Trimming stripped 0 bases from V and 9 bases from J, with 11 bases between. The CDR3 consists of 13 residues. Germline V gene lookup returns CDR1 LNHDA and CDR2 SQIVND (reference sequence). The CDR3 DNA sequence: TGTGCCAGTAGTATAGAAGGGGCAGGACAAGCTTTCTTT. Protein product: CASSIEGAGQAFF. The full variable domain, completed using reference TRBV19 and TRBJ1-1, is DGGITQSPKYLFRKEGQNVTLSCEQNLNHDAMYWYRQDPGQGLRLIYYSQIVNDFQKGDIAEGYSVSREKKESFPLTVTSAQKNPTAFYLCASSIEGAGQAFFGQGTRLTVV.